This section outlines one T cell receptor beta chain sequence together with its context. Its target is not known. This specimen belongs to a study of T cells in Graves' hyperthyroidism and ophthalmopathy. Study-level information: Peripheral blood collection took place at initial diagnosis, before any treatment. Study results and limitations: Ophthalmopathy cases were set apart from stable hyperthyroidism by a 13 V-J model.

Patients aged 18 to 65 had newly diagnosed hyperthyroidism lasting under 2 months. Uncontrolled infection, other autoimmune disease, pregnancy or lactation disqualified patients from enrolment. Amplified TCR beta CDR3 regions derived from RNA transcripts. TCR CDR3 regions were first amplified by RT-PCR with HTBI primers. TCRdb recomputed calls from the multiplex PCR reads with MiXCR, one row per CDR3 protein. Of 280,000 or so distinct CDR3 sequences listed, around 15% were seen once; the top ten hold roughly 31%. The sequence came from a woman aged 50 to 65 with Graves' hyperthyroidism that later progressed to Graves' ophthalmopathy. Sequencing was performed on blood.

The CDR3 nucleotides read TGTGCCAGCAGGGGACAGTTCAATCAGCCCCAGCATTTT. It specifies CASRGQFNQPQHF. The V and J genes are TRBV6-4 and TRBJ1-5, with 7 bases that match TRBD1. Trimming at V came to 6 bases and at J to 3 bases, leaving 2 bases not matched to a gene. The CDR3 is made up of 13 amino acids. The germline V gene encodes CDR1 MRHNA and CDR2 SNTAGT.